This TCR beta chain was identified during a study of CD4 T cells in relation to SARS-CoV-2 and coronaviruses. Whole-study context: Convalescent donors were aged 21 to 72, with median roughly 37 years.

Study-level results: Crossreactivity was assessed only for spike protein, not other viral proteins. Each donor contributed either pre-pandemic or post-infection samples, not both.

A word on this clone: Its cognate antigen is unknown.

The table came from immunoSEQ multiplex PCR; TCRdb's copy has only in-frame clones and leaves some out. The sample records around 35,000 clones, 80% to 90% being singletons. The specimen was memory CD4+ T cells from PBMCs. This TCR was recovered from an adult with COVID-19.

The CDR3 sequence is CASSQDPGTKNIQYF. For the CDR3, the DNA is TGCGCCAGCAGCCAAGATCCGGGCACCAAAAACATTCAGTACTTC. This chain connects TRBV4-3 to TRBJ2-4; D ambiguous. Germline lookup yields CDR1 LGHNA and CDR2 YSLEER. This CDR3 is built from 15 residues. The V end lost 0 bases, the J end lost 2 bases, and 8 bases lay between the germline ends.